These 10 T cell receptor beta chains were sequenced from one sample in a study of beta chain features in type 1 diabetes. cDNA synthesis used the whole RNA isolate, giving expressed TCRB sequences. This table comes from immunoSEQ multiplex PCR, and its TCRdb copy is limited to in-frame clones, with some not included. The repertoire has fewer than 250,000 clones, 13% to 15% of them found once; the top ten carry about 0.024%. What was sequenced was naive CD4+ T cells from blood. The receptor set was obtained from a woman between 35 and 50 years old in good health.

This chain uses TRBV7-8 with TRBJ2-5; D possibly corresponds to TRBD2 (6 bases). CDR3 length: 15 amino acids. V was cut by 3 bases and J by 5 bases, with 16 bases left in between. Germline lookup yields CDR1 SGHVS and CDR2 FQNEAQ. Here the CDR3 reads CASSFEGGVWETQYF. CDR3 sequence (DNA): TGTGCCAGCAGCTTTGAGGGCGGGGTATGGGAGACCCAGTACTTC.

This clone was detected ten times or more. The J gene is TRBJ1-2, the V gene TRBV4-2; D is possibly TRBD1 (5 bases). The germline CDR1 and CDR2 sequences are LGHNA and YNFKEQ. V was cut by 6 bases and J by 4 bases, with 9 bases left in between. This CDR3 spans 12 amino acids. The CDR3 DNA sequence: TGTGCCAGCAGAGTGGGGGGCTATGGCTACACCTTC. Residues: CASRVGGYGYTF.

Only a few counts were recorded for this clone. The chain is built from TRBV5-4 and TRBJ2-1; D perhaps matches TRBD1 (6 bases). The CDR3 covers 16 residues. The germline V gene encodes CDR1 SGHNT and CDR2 YYREEE (reference sequence). Trimming pared 4 bases from V and 5 bases from J, leaving 19 bases between. The CDR3 DNA is TGTGCCAGCAGCAACCCCACAGGGCTCAAAGACAATGAGCAGTTCTTC. This translates into CASSNPTGLKDNEQFF.

This clone was counted a few times. The chain carries TRBV4-1 and TRBJ2-1; the match to TRBD1 covers 8 bases. CDR1 and CDR2 (germline): MGHRA, YSYEKL. There are 14 residues in the CDR3. With 5 bases clipped from V and 5 bases from J, the junction kept 5 bases outside the gene matches. The CDR3 DNA sequence: TGCGCCAGCAGCGGGGGACAGGTTAACAATGAGCAGTTCTTC. Translation: CASSGGQVNNEQFF.

The chain couples TRBV4-3 to TRBJ1-5, with D possibly matching TRBD1 (5 bases). Between the trimmed V and J ends, which lost 4 bases and 5 bases, there was a span of 12 bases. Germline CDR1 LGHNA, CDR2 YSLEER. The CDR3 sequence is 14 residues long. DNA for the CDR3: TGCGCCAGCAGCCGCGGGGCTATAGATCAGCCCCAGCATTTT. Translating it yields CASSRGAIDQPQHF.

This chain connects TRBV27 to TRBJ2-5; tentatively, D is TRBD1 (5 bases). The germline V and J ends were trimmed by 2 bases and 4 bases, with 17 bases remaining between them. The V gene's germline CDR1 is MNHEY and CDR2 SMNVEV (reference sequence). The CDR3 length is 16 residues. CDR3 amino acids: CASSLKPSQARETQYF. CDR3 DNA sequence: TGTGCCAGCAGTTTAAAGCCGTCACAGGCCCGAGAGACCCAGTACTTC.

The DNA of the CDR3 is TGTGCCAGCTCACCCCACAGGGCAGAGACCCAGTACTTC. Amino acids: CASSPHRAETQYF. The rearrangement joins TRBV18 to TRBJ2-5; the D gene is possibly TRBD1 (6 bases). The CDR3 is 13 residues long. V gave up 3 bases and J gave up 4 bases, with 9 bases separating them. The germline V gene encodes CDR1 KGHSH and CDR2 LQKENI. Filled out from reference TRBV18 and TRBJ2-5, the complete variable domain reads NAGVMQNPRHLVRRRGQEARLRCSPMKGHSHVYWYRQLPEEGLKFMVYLQKENIIDESGMPKERFSAEFPKEGPSILRIQQVVRGDSAAYFCASSPHRAETQYFGPGTRLLVL.

The chain recombines TRBV7-9 with TRBJ2-7, with a possible D match to TRBD1 (6 bases). The CDR3 runs to 15 residues. Germline CDR1 is SEHNR and CDR2 is FQNEAQ (reference sequence). Deletions cut 2 bases from V and 4 bases from J, with 15 bases between. The CDR3 DNA reads TGTGCCAGCAGCTTAAATTCAGGGGCAGGGTACGAGCAGTACTTC. It translates to CASSLNSGAGYEQYF.

The chain has TRBV6-6 and TRBJ2-7; weak D call: TRBD2 (6 bases). Germline CDR1 reads MNHNY; CDR2 reads SVGAGI (reference sequence). The CDR3 runs to 14 residues. Trimming stripped 6 bases from V and 0 bases from J, with 12 bases between. This CDR3 is CASRRDVSSYEQYF. For the CDR3, the DNA is TGTGCCAGCAGGCGGGACGTGAGCTCCTACGAGCAGTACTTC.

This clone was counted between two and nine times. The rearrangement uses TRBV5-1 and TRBJ2-3; 10 positions match TRBD2. Germline CDR1 and CDR2: SGHRS and YFSETQ. After removal of 1 base from V and 6 bases from J, the junction contained 5 bases not matched to a gene. The CDR3 extends over 15 amino acids. The chain's CDR3 is CASSLSSGGADTQYF. The CDR3 DNA reads as TGCGCCAGCAGCTTGTCCAGCGGGGGGGCCGATACGCAGTATTTT.